A selection of T cell receptor beta chains follows, all from one sample in a study of blood T cell repertoires in COVID-19. Generated by immunoSEQ multiplex PCR, the TCRdb table keeps only in-frame clones and is missing some. Here the sample spans about 73,000 clones, about 79% being singletons. Sequencing used peripheral blood. Source of these receptors: a woman aged 55-69 years with acute or convalescent COVID-19. CDR3s include the opening cysteine and the closing phenylalanine or tryptophan. The D gene is left open where the match is weak.

d_call	v_call	j_call	cdr3_aa
NA	TRBV30	TRBJ2-5	CAYDIQETQYF
TRBD1	TRBV6-1	TRBJ1-5	CASSGTGGGYGNQPQHF
TRBD1	TRBV28	TRBJ1-2	CASSRQGVYGYTF
TRBD2	TRBV9	TRBJ2-5	CASSTLAGGGQETQYF
TRBD2	TRBV7-9	TRBJ2-7	CASSPSGRATHEQYF
TRBD2	TRBV6-6	TRBJ2-2	CASTVPTSENTGELFF
NA	TRBV5-4	TRBJ1-1	CASSPRTETMNTEAFF
TRBD2	TRBV7-3	TRBJ2-4	CASSPLPRGTSGGIAKNIQYF
TRBD2	TRBV5-1	TRBJ2-2	CASSSRTSGGATGELFF
NA	TRBV7-8	TRBJ2-7	CASSLALTARGEQYF
TRBD1	TRBV28	TRBJ1-2	CASSISPLDRDGYTF
TRBD1	TRBV6-4	TRBJ2-7	CASSALRDSASYEQYF
NA	TRBV11-2	TRBJ1-1	CASRSTGPATEAFF
TRBD1	TRBV6-1	TRBJ1-5	CASSELPGQINQPQHF
NA	TRBV15	TRBJ2-1	CATSRGGATYNEQFF
TRBD2	TRBV11-2	TRBJ2-1	CASSLAGRGRGNEQFF
TRBD1	TRBV29-1	TRBJ2-3	CSVKTGTASTDTQYF